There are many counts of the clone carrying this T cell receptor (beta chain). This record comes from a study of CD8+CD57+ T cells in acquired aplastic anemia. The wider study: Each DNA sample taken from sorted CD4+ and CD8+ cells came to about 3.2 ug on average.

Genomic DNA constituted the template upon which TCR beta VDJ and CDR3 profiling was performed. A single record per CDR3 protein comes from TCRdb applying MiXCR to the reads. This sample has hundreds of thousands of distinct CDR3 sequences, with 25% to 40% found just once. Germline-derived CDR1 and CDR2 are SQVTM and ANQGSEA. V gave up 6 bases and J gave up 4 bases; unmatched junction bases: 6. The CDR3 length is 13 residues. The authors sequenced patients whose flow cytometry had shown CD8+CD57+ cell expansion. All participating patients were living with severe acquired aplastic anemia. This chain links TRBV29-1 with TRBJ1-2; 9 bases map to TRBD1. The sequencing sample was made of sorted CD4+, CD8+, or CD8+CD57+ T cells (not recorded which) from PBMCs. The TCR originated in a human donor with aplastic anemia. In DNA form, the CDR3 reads TGCAGCGTAAACAGGGGGCAGGGCTATGGCTACACCTTC. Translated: CSVNRGQGYGYTF.